This T cell receptor (beta chain) came from a study of shared T cell receptors in the human thymus. There are 15 residues in the CDR3. From germline, CDR1 is SEHNR and CDR2 FQNEAQ (reference sequence). Trimming at V came to 5 bases and at J to 5 bases, leaving 9 bases not matched to a gene. Some clones are missing from TCRdb's copy, which holds only in-frame ones; the method was immunoSEQ multiplex PCR. The sample gives more than 300,000 clones, around 93% of which show up once; about 0.02% is in the top ten. The source material was thymocytes. This clonotype was obtained from a human donor. J is TRBJ1-1 and V is TRBV7-9; 9 positions match TRBD1. The CDR3 loop is CASSLRGTGKTEAFF. The CDR3, as DNA: TGTGCCAGCAGCCTGCGCGGGACAGGGAAAACTGAAGCTTTCTTT.